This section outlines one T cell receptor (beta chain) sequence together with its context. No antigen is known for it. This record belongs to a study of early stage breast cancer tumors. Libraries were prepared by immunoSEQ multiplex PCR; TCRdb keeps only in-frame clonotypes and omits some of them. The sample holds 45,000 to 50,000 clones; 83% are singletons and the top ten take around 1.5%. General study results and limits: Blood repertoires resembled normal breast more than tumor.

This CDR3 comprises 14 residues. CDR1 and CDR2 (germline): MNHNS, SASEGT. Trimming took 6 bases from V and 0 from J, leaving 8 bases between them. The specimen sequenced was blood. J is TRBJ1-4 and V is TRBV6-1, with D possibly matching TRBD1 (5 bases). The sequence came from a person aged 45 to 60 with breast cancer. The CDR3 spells CASRGTSTNEKLFF. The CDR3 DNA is TGTGCCAGCAGGGGGACCTCAACTAATGAAAAACTGTTTTTT.